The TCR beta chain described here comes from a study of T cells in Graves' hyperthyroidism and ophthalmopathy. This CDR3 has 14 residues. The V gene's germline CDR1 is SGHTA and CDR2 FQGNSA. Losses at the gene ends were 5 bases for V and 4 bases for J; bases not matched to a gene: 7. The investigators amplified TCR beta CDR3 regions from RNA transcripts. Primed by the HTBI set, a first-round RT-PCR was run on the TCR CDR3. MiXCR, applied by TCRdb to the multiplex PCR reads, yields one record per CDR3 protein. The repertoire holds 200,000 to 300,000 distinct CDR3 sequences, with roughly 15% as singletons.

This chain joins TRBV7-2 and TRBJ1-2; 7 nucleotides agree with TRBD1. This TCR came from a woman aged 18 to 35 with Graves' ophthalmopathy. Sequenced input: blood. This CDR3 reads CASSEGGQTYGYTF. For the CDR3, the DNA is TGTGCCAGCAGCGAGGGGGGACAGACCTATGGCTACACCTTC.